Reported below is one T cell receptor beta chain. Its target is not known. A junction end diverges from the germline sequence, so it may reflect a read error. Previously described methods with listed TCR primers produced the bulk TCR libraries. TCRdb re-analysed the PCR reads in MiXCR, keeping a single row per CDR3 protein. The sample contains a few hundred thousand distinct CDR3 sequences, roughly a quarter of which appear only once. The V gene's germline CDR1 is MNHEY and CDR2 SVGEGT. The length of the CDR3 is 16 residues. This sample stems from a study of molecular identifiers for immune sequencing clone quantification. Findings and caveats of the study: The share of molecules held by clones above 20 RNA copies was over 99% in effector cells and under 1% in naive cells.

The material sequenced was naive CD8+ T cells from blood, with Jurkat cell RNA spiked in. This sample's subset: FACS-sorted CD8+CD4-CCR7+CD45RA+ naive T cells. The rearrangement uses TRBV6-2 or TRBV6-3 and TRBJ2-3; 12 nucleotides match TRBD2. The clonotype originates from a human donor in good health. Some libraries in this study had Jurkat cell RNA spiked in. CDR3 in amino acids: CASSSRTSGDTATQYF. The CDR3 DNA reads TGTGCCAGCAGTTCGCGGACTAGCGGGGACACAGCTACGCAGTATTTT.